Listed here are 4 T cell receptor beta chains from one sample, sequenced in a study of blood T cell repertoires in COVID-19. Sequencing used immunoSEQ multiplex PCR; TCRdb keeps in-frame clones, though not all of them. This table holds 250,000 or so clones, around 90% found once. Specimen: peripheral blood. The receptors derive from a man between 25 and 39 years old with COVID-19, enrolled during active disease.

The rearrangement uses TRBV27 and TRBJ2-1; 9 bases fit TRBD1. CDR1 MNHEY and CDR2 SMNVEV come from the germline V gene (reference sequence). With 10 bases clipped from V and 4 bases from J, the junction kept 11 bases outside the gene matches. This CDR3 has 15 amino acids. The CDR3 nucleotides are TGTGCCATCAGAAAAGGACAGGGGACTTACAATGAGCAGTTCTTC. Translating gives CAIRKGQGTYNEQFF.

V is TRBV11-1 and J is TRBJ2-7; 9 bases align to TRBD1. This CDR3 has 14 amino acids. The trim removed 3 bases at V and 3 bases at J, leaving 3 bases unmatched. Germline V gives CDR1 SGHAT, CDR2 FQDESV (reference sequence). Written as DNA, the CDR3 is TGTGCCAGCAGCTTGGGGACAGGGTACTACGAGCAGTACTTC. Encoded protein: CASSLGTGYYEQYF.

The V call is TRBV3-1 (or the pseudogene TRBV3-2), the J call TRBJ2-3; D uncertain. V lost 4 bases and J lost 6, with 8 bases in between. The CDR3 totals 12 residues. The germline V gene encodes CDR1 LGHDT and CDR2 YNNKEL (reference sequence). The CDR3 DNA reads as TGTGCCAGCAGCCTCTCCCCCGATACGCAGTATTTT. Protein sequence: CASSLSPDTQYF.

The table lists this clone with a count of one. V usage is TRBV5-4 and J usage is TRBJ2-1, with 8 bases identical to TRBD1. The germline CDR1 and CDR2 sequences are SGHNT and YYREEE (reference sequence). CDR3 length: 16 amino acids. V was clipped by 0 bases and J by 3 bases; unmatched bases: 5. The CDR3 bases are TGTGCCAGCAGCTTGGCCTGGACAGGGTTCTACAATGAGCAGTTCTTC. Translated, it gives CASSLAWTGFYNEQFF.